The sequence of this TCR beta chain was determined in a study of T cell repertoires in cytomegalovirus infection. There are 14 residues in the CDR3. The V end was cut by 6 bases, the J end by 4 bases, with 13 bases between. This clonotype has only a few counts. Its antigen is currently unknown. MiXCR, applied by TCRdb to the reads, yields one record per CDR3 protein. Among 210,000 or so distinct CDR3 sequences listed, roughly 6.5% were seen once. Notes on the study in general: Cumulative public TCR beta family frequency identified CMV carriers with the relevant HLA.

The material sequenced was PBMCs. J is TRBJ2-1 and V is TRBV12-3 or TRBV12-4, with D unclear. The TCR was taken from a human donor in good health (CMV status not recorded). Some clones in this sample may be carry-over from other donors' samples. This CDR3 reads CASSQANKYNEQFF. As DNA, the CDR3 is TGTGCCAGCAGCCAAGCTAACAAGTACAATGAGCAGTTCTTC.